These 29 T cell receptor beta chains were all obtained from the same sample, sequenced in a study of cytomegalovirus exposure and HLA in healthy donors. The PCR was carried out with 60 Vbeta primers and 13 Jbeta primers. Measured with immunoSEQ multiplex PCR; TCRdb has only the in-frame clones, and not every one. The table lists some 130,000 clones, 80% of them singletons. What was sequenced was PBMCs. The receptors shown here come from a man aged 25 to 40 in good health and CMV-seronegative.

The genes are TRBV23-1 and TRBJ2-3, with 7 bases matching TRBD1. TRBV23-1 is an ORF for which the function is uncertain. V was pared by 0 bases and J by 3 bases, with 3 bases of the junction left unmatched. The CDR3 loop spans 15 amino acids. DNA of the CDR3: TGCGCCAGCAGTCAATCCGAGACAGGGACAGATACGCAGTATTTT. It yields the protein CASSQSETGTDTQYF.

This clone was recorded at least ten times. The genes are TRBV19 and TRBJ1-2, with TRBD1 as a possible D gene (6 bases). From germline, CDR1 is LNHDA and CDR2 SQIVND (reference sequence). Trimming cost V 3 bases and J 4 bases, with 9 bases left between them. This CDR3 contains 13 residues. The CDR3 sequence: CASSITGLYGYTF. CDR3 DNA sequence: TGTGCCAGTAGTATTACAGGGCTCTATGGCTACACCTTC.

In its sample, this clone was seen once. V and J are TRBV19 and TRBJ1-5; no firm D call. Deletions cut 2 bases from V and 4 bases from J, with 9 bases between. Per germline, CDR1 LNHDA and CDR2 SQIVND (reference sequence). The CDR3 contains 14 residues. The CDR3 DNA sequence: TGTGCCAGTAGTATATTCCCGGGAAATCAGCCCCAGCATTTT. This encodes CASSIFPGNQPQHF.

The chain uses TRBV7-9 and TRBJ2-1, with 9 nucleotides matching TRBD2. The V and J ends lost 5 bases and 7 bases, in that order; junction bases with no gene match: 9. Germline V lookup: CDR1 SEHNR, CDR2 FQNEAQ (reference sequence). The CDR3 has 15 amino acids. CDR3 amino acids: CASSQLAGFDNEQFF. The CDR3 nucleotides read TGTGCCAGCAGCCAACTAGCGGGTTTTGATAATGAGCAGTTCTTC. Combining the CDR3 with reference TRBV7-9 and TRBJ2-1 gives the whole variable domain DTGVSQNPRHKITKRGQNVTFRCDPISEHNRLYWYRQTLGQGPEFLTYFQNEAQLEKSRLLSDRFSAERPKGSFSTLEIQRTEQGDSAMYLCASSQLAGFDNEQFFGPGTRLTVL.

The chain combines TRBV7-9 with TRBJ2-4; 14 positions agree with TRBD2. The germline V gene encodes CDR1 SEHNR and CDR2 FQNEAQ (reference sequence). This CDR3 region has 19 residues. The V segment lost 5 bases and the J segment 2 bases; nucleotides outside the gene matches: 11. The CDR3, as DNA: TGTGCCAGCAGCCAGGGGACTAGCGGGAGAGTAGCGACCAAAAACATTCAGTACTTC. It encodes CASSQGTSGRVATKNIQYF.

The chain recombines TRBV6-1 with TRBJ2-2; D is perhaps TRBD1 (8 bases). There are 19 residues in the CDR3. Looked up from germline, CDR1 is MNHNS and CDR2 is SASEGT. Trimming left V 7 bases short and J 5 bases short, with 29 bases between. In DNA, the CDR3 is TGTGCCAGCACTGAGGCTTGGGGGGAGGGACAGGTGTATACCGGGGAGCTGTTTTTT. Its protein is CASTEAWGEGQVYTGELFF.

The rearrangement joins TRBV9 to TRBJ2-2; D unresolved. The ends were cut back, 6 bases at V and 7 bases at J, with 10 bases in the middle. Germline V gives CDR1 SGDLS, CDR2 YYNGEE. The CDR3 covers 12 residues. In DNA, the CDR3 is TGTGCCAGCAACCGTCAGGACGGGGAGCTGTTTTTT. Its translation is CASNRQDGELFF.

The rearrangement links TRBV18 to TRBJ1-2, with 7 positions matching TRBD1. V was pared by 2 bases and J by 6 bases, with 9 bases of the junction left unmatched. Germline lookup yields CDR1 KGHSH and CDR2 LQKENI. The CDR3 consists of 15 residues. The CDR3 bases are TGTGCCAGCTCACCAAGTACAGGGGAAATCCATGGCTACACCTTC. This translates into CASSPSTGEIHGYTF. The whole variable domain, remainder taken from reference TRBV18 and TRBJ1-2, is NAGVMQNPRHLVRRRGQEARLRCSPMKGHSHVYWYRQLPEEGLKFMVYLQKENIIDESGMPKERFSAEFPKEGPSILRIQQVVRGDSAAYFCASSPSTGEIHGYTFGSGTRLTVV.

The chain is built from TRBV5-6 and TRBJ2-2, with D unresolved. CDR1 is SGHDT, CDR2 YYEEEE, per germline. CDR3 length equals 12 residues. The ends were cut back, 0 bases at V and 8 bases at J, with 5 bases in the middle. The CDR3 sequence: CASSLAQGELFF. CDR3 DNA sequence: TGTGCCAGCAGCTTGGCCCAGGGGGAGCTGTTTTTT.

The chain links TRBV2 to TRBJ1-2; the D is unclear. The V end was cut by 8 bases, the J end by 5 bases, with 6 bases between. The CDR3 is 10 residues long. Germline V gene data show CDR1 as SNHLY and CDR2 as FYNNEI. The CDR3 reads CASGQYGYTF. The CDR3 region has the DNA TGTGCCAGCGGCCAGTATGGCTACACCTTC.

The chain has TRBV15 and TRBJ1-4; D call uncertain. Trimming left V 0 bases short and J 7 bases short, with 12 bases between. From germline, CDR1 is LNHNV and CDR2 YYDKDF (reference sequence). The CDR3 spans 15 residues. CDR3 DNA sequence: TGTGCCACCAGCAGAGATTGGTGGTCGAGTGAAAAACTGTTTTTT. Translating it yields CATSRDWWSSEKLFF. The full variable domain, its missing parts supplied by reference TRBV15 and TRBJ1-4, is DAMVIQNPRYQVTQFGKPVTLSCSQTLNHNVMYWYQQKSSQAPKLLFHYYDKDFNNEADTPDNFQSRRPNTSFCFLDIRSPGLGDTAMYLCATSRDWWSSEKLFFGSGTQLSVL.

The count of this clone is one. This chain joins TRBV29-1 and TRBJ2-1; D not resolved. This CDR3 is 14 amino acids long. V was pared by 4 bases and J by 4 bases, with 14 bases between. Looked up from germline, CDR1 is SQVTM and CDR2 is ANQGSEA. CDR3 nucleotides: TGCAGCGTTGGGCGGAAGCTTACTTACAATGAGCAGTTCTTC. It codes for CSVGRKLTYNEQFF.

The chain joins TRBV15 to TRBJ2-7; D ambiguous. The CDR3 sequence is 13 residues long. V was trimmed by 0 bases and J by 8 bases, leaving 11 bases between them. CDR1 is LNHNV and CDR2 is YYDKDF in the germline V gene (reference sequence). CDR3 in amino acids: CATSREGAGQQYF. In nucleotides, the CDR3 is TGTGCCACCAGCAGAGAGGGTGCAGGCCAGCAGTACTTC.

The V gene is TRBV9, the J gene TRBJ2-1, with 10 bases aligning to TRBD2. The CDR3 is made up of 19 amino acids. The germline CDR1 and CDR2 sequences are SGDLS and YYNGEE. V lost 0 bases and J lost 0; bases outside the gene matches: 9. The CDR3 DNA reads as TGTGCCAGCAGCGTAGTAGGTGGACTAGCGGAGAGCTCCTACAATGAGCAGTTCTTC. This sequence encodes CASSVVGGLAESSYNEQFF.

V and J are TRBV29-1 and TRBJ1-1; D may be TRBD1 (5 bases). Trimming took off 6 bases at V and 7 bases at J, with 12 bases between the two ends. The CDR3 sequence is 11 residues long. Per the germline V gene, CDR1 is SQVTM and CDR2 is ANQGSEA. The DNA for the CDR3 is TGCAGCGTCAGACGGGGGGGTGAAGCTTTCTTT. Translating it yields CSVRRGGEAFF.

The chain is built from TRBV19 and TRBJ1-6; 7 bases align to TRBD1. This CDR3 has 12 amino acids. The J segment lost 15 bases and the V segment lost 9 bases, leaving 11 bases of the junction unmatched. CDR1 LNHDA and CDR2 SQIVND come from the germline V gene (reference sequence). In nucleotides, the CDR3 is TGTGCCAGCCTCTCCCAGGGGGGAGGCCTCCACTTT. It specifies CASLSQGGGLHF.

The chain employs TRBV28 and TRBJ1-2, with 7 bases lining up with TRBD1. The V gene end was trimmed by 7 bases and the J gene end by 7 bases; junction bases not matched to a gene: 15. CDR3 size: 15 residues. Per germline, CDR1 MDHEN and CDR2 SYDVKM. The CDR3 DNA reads TGTGCCAGCACCCTGGGACAGCTTGTTAGTAGTGGCTACACCTTC. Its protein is CASTLGQLVSSGYTF.

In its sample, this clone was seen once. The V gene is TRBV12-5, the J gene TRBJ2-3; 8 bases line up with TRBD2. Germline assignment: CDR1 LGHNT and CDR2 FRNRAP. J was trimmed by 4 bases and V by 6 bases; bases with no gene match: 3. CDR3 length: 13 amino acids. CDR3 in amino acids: CASGLGGADTQYF. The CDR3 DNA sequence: TGTGCTAGTGGCCTCGGGGGGGCAGATACGCAGTATTTT.

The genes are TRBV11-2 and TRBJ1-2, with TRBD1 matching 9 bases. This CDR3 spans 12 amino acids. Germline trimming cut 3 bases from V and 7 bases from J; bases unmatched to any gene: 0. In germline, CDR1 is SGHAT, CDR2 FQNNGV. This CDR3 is CASSLTGGGYTF. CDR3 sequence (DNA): TGTGCCAGCAGCTTGACAGGGGGTGGCTACACCTTC.

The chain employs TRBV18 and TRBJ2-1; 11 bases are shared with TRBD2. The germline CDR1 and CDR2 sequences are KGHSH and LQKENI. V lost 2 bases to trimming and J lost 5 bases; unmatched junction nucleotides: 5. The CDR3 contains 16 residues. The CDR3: CASSPALAGGNNEQFF. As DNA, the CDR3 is TGTGCCAGCTCACCAGCCCTAGCGGGAGGAAACAATGAGCAGTTCTTC.

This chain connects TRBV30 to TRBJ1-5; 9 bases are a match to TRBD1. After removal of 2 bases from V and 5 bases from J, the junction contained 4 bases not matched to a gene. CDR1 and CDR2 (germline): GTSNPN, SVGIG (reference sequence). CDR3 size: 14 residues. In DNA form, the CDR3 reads TGTGCCTGGAGTCCGGGACAGGGAGATCAGCCCCAGCATTTT. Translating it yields CAWSPGQGDQPQHF.

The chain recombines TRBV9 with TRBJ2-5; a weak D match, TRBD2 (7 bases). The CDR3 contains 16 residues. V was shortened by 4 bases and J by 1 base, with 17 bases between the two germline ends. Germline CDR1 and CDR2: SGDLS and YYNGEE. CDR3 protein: CASSRGPAGRQETQYF. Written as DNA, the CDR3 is TGTGCCAGCAGCCGGGGGCCAGCGGGACGCCAAGAGACCCAGTACTTC.

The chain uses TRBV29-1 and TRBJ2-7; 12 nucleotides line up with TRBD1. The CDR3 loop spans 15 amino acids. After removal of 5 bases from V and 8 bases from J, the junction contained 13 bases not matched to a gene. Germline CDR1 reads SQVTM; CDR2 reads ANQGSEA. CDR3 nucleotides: TGCAGCGTTACCACCTACTCCGGGACAGGGGGCAAGCAGTACTTC. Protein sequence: CSVTTYSGTGGKQYF.

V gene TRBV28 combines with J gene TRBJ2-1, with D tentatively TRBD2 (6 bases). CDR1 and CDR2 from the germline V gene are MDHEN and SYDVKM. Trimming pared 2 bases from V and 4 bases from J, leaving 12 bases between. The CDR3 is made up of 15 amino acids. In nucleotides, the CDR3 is TGTGCCAGCAGTTTAGGAAGCGGGCCGTACAATGAGCAGTTCTTC. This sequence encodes CASSLGSGPYNEQFF.

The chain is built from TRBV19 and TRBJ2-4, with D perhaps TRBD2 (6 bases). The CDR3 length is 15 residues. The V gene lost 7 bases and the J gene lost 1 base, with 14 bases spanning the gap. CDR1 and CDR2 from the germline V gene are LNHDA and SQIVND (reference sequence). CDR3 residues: CASKAGGRAKNIQYF. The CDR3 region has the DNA TGTGCCAGTAAGGCCGGGGGTCGGGCCAAAAACATTCAGTACTTC.

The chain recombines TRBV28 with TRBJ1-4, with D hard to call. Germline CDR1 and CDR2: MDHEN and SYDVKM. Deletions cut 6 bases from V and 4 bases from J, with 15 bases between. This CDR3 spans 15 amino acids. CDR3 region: CASSLLRAVNEKLFF. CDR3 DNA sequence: TGTGCCAGCAGCCTACTGAGGGCCGTTAATGAAAAACTGTTTTTT.

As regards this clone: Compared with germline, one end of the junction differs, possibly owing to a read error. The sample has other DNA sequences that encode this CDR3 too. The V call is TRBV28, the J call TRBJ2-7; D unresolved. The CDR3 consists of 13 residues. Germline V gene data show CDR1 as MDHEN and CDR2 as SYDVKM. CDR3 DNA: TGCGCCAGCAGTTTGTGGGCCCTCTACGAGCAGTACTTC. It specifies CASSLWALYEQYF.

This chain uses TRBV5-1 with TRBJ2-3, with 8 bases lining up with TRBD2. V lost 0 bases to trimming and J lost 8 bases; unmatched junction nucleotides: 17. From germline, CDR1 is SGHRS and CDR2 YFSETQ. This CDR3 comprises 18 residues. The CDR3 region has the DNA TGCGCCAGCAGCTTGGGGAGGTTTTCCAGCGGGAGTCTAGGTACGCAGTATTTT. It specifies CASSLGRFSSGSLGTQYF.

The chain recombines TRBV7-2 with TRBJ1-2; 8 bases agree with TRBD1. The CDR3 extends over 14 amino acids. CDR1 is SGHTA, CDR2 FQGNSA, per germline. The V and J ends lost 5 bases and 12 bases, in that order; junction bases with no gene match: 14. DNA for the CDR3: TGTGCCAGCAGCCCCGGGACAGGCTCCCTAGAGCACACCTTC. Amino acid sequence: CASSPGTGSLEHTF.